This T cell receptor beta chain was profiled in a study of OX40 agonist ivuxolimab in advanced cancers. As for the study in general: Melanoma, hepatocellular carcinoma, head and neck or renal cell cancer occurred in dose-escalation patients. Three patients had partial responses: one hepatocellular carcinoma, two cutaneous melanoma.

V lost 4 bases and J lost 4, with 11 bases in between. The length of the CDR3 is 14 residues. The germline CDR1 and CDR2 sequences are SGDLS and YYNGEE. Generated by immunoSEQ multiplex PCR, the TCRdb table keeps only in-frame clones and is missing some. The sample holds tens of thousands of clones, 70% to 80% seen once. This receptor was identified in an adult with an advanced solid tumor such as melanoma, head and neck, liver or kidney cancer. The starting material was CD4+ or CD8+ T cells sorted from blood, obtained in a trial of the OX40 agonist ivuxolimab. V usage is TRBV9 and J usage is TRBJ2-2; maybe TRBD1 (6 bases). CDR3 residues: CASSTRGGTGELFF. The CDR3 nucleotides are TGTGCCAGCAGCACCCGAGGGGGCACCGGGGAGCTGTTTTTT.